This T cell receptor beta chain was profiled in a study of T cell changes during pregnancy in multiple sclerosis. This CDR3 has 14 residues. V gave up 0 bases and J gave up 6 bases; unmatched junction bases: 6. Germline CDR1 and CDR2: SGHRS and YFSETQ. Some clones are missing from TCRdb's copy, which holds only in-frame ones; the method was immunoSEQ multiplex PCR. Found here are 30,000 to 35,000 clones, roughly 88% of them singletons; the top ten hold around 0.77%. The clonotype comes from a female donor in good health, enrolled as a control in a pregnancy study. Sample: CD4+ T cells from peripheral blood mononuclear cells, taken in the first trimester of pregnancy. The rearrangement uses TRBV5-1 and TRBJ2-7; 7 bases match TRBD2. CDR3 in amino acids: CASSLDGLVGEQYF. The CDR3 DNA sequence: TGCGCCAGCAGCTTGGATGGACTAGTGGGCGAGCAGTACTTC.